This is a list of T cell receptor beta chains from one sample in a study of blood T cells in healthy people across ages. Each CDR3 protein gets one entry after TCRdb re-called the 5' RACE reads with MiXCR. The table has about a million distinct CDR3 sequences, roughly 50% seen once. Sequencing used blood. These receptors were obtained from a woman aged 60-75 years in good health. Each CDR3 is given with its conserved first and last residue. A D gene is named only where the DNA matches it firmly. Size is stated for part of the rows, as once, few or many counts, or as a class when the clone is expanded.

V gene	CDR3 length	J gene	clone size	D gene	CDR3 protein	CDR3 DNA
TRBV20-1	14	TRBJ1-5	few	-	CSARDGQSDQPQHF	TGCAGTGCTAGAGACGGACAGTCCGATCAGCCCCAGCATTTT
TRBV7-9	15	TRBJ2-7	many	TRBD1	CASSSQGGRFYEQYF	TGTGCCAGCAGCTCCCAAGGGGGCCGGTTCTACGAGCAGTACTTC
TRBV28	15	TRBJ2-7	once	-	CASSFSPPGLYEQYF	TGTGCCAGCAGTTTCAGCCCACCGGGGCTTTACGAGCAGTACTTC
TRBV5-4	14	TRBJ1-2	-	-	CASSFDLASSGYTF	TGTGCCAGCAGCTTCGATCTGGCGTCCAGTGGCTACACCTTC
TRBV12-3/TRBV12-4	13	TRBJ1-5	few	TRBD1	CASSPRDRWPQHF	TGTGCCAGCAGCCCCCGGGACAGGTGGCCCCAGCATTTT
TRBV11-2	18	TRBJ2-5	-	TRBD2	CASSLRGTSGANQETQYF	TGTGCCAGCAGCTTAAGGGGGACTAGCGGGGCAAACCAAGAGACCCAGTACTTC
TRBV20-1	16	TRBJ2-3	-	-	CSARTQGQGFLDTQYF	TGCAGTGCTAGAACCCAGGGGCAGGGCTTTTTGGATACGCAGTATTTT
TRBV28	14	TRBJ2-7	-	-	CASSLPGPPYEQYF	TGTGCCAGCAGTTTACCGGGTCCCCCCTACGAGCAGTACTTC
TRBV7-6	13	TRBJ2-7	few	TRBD2	CASSGLGGYEQYF	TGTGCCAGCAGCGGGTTGGGAGGGTACGAGCAGTACTTC
TRBV7-6	14	TRBJ2-5	-	-	CASSGTGREETQYF	TGTGCCAGCAGCGGAACAGGGAGGGAAGAGACCCAGTACTTC
TRBV10-3	14	TRBJ2-7	-	TRBD1	CAISGKTGGNEQYF	TGTGCCATCAGTGGGAAGACAGGGGGAAACGAGCAGTACTTC